This T cell receptor beta chain was sequenced for a study of T cell repertoires in cytomegalovirus infection. MiXCR was run by TCRdb on the reads, yielding one entry per CDR3 protein. Here the sample spans about 530,000 distinct CDR3 sequences, around 27% being singletons. This clonotype was seen more than once but under ten times. The antigen is not known. Study results and caveats: Ex vivo, HLA-C-restricted CMV-specific TCR beta clonotypes prevailed over the rest of the response. Summed public TCR beta family frequency identified CMV carriers bearing the relevant HLA.

The sample was PBMCs. The TCR was taken from a human donor in good health (CMV status not recorded). Some clones in this sample may be carry-over from other donors' samples.

The CDR3 sequence is CAITSPGTGNNSNQPQHF. Written as DNA, the CDR3 is TGTGCCATCACCTCACCTGGGACAGGGAACAATAGCAATCAGCCCCAGCATTTT. V and J are TRBV10-3 and TRBJ1-5; TRBD1 agrees at 9 bases. Looked up from germline, CDR1 is ENHRY and CDR2 is SYGVKD. The CDR3 is 18 amino acids. After removal of 7 bases from V and 0 bases from J, the junction contained 13 bases not matched to a gene.